This T cell receptor beta chain comes out of a study of Graves' ophthalmopathy and Graves' hyperthyroidism. V gave up 2 bases and J gave up 3 bases, with 7 bases separating them. This CDR3 spans 14 amino acids. Germline CDR1 SGHVS, CDR2 FQNEAQ. The table lists this clonotype with many counts. Amplified TCR beta CDR3 regions were obtained using RNA transcripts as template. Scientists carried out first-round RT-PCR using HTBI primers and then a second-round multiplex PCR. MiXCR was run by TCRdb on the multiplex PCR reads, yielding one entry per CDR3 protein. Altogether around 1,200,000 distinct CDR3 sequences are present, less than 45% being singletons, with the ten largest covering around 10%.

Sequencing used peripheral blood or thyroid tissue (not recorded which). The source of this sequence is an adult man with Graves' hyperthyroidism. The rearrangement links TRBV7-8 to TRBJ2-2, with D tentatively TRBD1 (6 bases). CDR3 residues: CASSLSGDTGELFF. The CDR3 bases are TGTGCCAGCAGCTTATCAGGGGACACCGGGGAGCTGTTTTTT.